This T cell receptor (beta chain) was captured by sequencing in a study of blood T cell repertoires in COVID-19. Study-level background: Material from acute and convalescent COVID-19 was sourced from the United States, Italy and Spain. Sources were T cells, B-cell-depleted T cells, or PBMCs; the material itself was cDNA or gDNA.

Germline V gives CDR1 MGHRA, CDR2 YSYEKL. This CDR3 has 16 amino acids. Unmatched junction bases numbered 7, after V lost 4 bases and J lost 2 bases. Assay used: immunoSEQ multiplex PCR; TCRdb lists only in-frame clones, some missing. The sample lists 30,000 to 45,000 clones; 87% were seen once. The sequence derives from a human donor in a cohort sampled during active COVID-19. The chain uses TRBV4-1 and TRBJ2-3, with 9 bases lining up with TRBD2. The sample consisted of peripheral blood. CDR3 loop: CASSRHSGSNTDTQYF. In DNA, the CDR3 is TGCGCCAGCAGCCGGCATAGCGGGAGTAACACAGATACGCAGTATTTT.